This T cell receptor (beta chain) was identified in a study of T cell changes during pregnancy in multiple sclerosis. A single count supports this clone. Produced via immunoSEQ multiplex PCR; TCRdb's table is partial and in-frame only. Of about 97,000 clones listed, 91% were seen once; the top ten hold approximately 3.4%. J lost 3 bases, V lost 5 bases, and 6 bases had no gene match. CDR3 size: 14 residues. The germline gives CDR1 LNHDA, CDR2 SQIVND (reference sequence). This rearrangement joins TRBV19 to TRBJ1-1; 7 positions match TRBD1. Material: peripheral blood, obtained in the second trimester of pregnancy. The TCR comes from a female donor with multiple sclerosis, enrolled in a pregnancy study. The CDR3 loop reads CASSPRQGHTEAFF. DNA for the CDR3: TGTGCCAGTAGTCCCCGACAGGGCCACACTGAAGCTTTCTTT. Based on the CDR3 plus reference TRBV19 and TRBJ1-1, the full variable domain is DGGITQSPKYLFRKEGQNVTLSCEQNLNHDAMYWYRQDPGQGLRLIYYSQIVNDFQKGDIAEGYSVSREKKESFPLTVTSAQKNPTAFYLCASSPRQGHTEAFFGQGTRLTVV.